This TCR beta chain originates from a study of cytomegalovirus exposure and HLA in healthy donors. Study-wide context: A data release that came early held 80 million to 95 million unique TCRs from HLA-typed donors.

About this clone itself: Its antigen remains unidentified.

Findings of the study overall: It was 150 to 200 TCR beta chains that were listed as cytomegalovirus-associated. Compared with the approximately 680-donor mean, an Asian-associated ancestry cluster reportedly had fewer N-insertions, according to a later analysis.

Both 60 Vbeta primers and 13 Jbeta primers went into the PCR. Profiling relied on immunoSEQ multiplex PCR, and the TCRdb table lists in-frame clones only, not all of them. The sample consists of some 140,000 clones, 72% of them appearing once. This TCR was sampled from a man between 45 and 60 years old in good health and CMV-seropositive. The specimen was PBMCs.

The CDR3 protein is CASSVWRGGSEQYF. CDR3 bases: TGTGCCAGCAGCGTCTGGCGGGGAGGAAGCGAGCAGTACTTC. This chain uses TRBV11-2 with TRBJ2-7, with D perhaps matching TRBD2 (6 bases). V gave up 5 bases and J gave up 6 bases, with 17 bases separating them. The CDR3 contains 14 residues. The germline gives CDR1 SGHAT, CDR2 FQNNGV.